This TCR beta chain was found in a study of Ad26.COV2.S vaccination and SARS-CoV-2 variants. Overall study findings and caveats: Measurement of non-spike TCR breadth gave similar results in vaccine and placebo recipients. In vaccinated individuals, spike-specific CD8+ and CD4+ T cell responses reportedly displayed substantial breadth.

The CDR3 covers 16 residues. J was trimmed by 7 bases and V by 5 bases; bases with no gene match: 13. Germline CDR1 is MDHEN and CDR2 is SYDVKM. TCRdb's copy holds only in-frame clones and misses some; the assay was immunoSEQ multiplex PCR. The table lists about 350,000 clones, around 89% of them singletons. As concerns this clone: Its antigen is undetermined.

The sample's treatment: roughly 18 received Ad26.COV2.S at low or high dose, single or two shots; roughly five received placebo; per-sample allocation not given. Following the first vaccine or placebo injection, samples were taken on day 63. Vaccine was an Ad26 vector expressing Wuhan-strain SARS-CoV-2 spike. This sequence was found in a person between 18 and 59 years old who received the Ad26.COV2.S COVID-19 vaccine or a placebo. V is TRBV28 and J is TRBJ2-1; 8 bases match TRBD2. Sample: peripheral blood, taken in a trial of Ad26.COV2.S vaccine versus placebo. The CDR3 sequence is CASSPHGAGGRNEQFF. CDR3 nucleotides: TGTGCCAGCAGTCCCCACGGGGCGGGAGGTCGGAATGAGCAGTTCTTC.